This T cell receptor (beta chain) emerged from a study of tumor-infiltrating lymphocytes in primary liver carcinoma. Study-wide background: Recorded tumor stage was T1-T3 N0M0, with diameters of about 4.2 to 10 cm.

Trimming shortened V by 3 bases and J by 7 bases, and 12 bases separated the two germline ends. The CDR3 consists of 13 residues. CDR1 and CDR2 from the germline V gene are SGHAT and FQNNGV. The table lists this clonotype with a count of one. Its antigen is unknown. Each 20-30 mg portion of unsorted bulk tissue served as the source for co-extraction of RNA and DNA. Study-wide results and limits: Against blood, tumors held a significantly higher top-250-clone fraction (p = 0.039).

Total RNA (approximately 450 ng) served as template for TCR beta cDNA synthesis primed by a constant-region primer. Three nested multiplex PCR rounds, a slightly modified ARM-PCR method, built the TCR beta libraries. Amplification in the first two PCR rounds was performed using TRBV1-TRBV30 forward primers and a C-beta reverse primer for 9 to 11 cycles each. TCRdb fed the multiplex PCR reads into MiXCR, producing one record per CDR3 protein. The repertoire has about 21,000 distinct CDR3 sequences, roughly 85% of them found once; the top ten carry 40%. The sequencing sample was made of liver tumor tissue from sampling region 1. As for subset: tumor region T1, superior pole. This sequence originates from a woman aged 30 to 39 with primary liver carcinoma and hepatitis B virus infection. The chain couples TRBV11-2 to TRBJ2-5, with D tentatively TRBD1 (6 bases). CDR3 amino acids: CASSFESRGTQYF. The DNA of the CDR3 is TGTGCCAGCAGCTTTGAATCCAGGGGGACCCAGTACTTC.